This passage covers 22 T cell receptor beta chains from one sample sequenced in a study of blood T cell repertoires in COVID-19. Sequencing was performed with immunoSEQ multiplex PCR; in TCRdb, only in-frame clones are kept and a portion is missing. The top ten hold about 3% of the sample, which has roughly 160,000 clones, under 80% seen once. Sequencing input: peripheral blood. These TCRs come from an elderly woman with acute or convalescent COVID-19.

CDR3 protein: CASSLTGGEQFF. The CDR3 nucleotides read TGTGCCAGCAGCTTAACTGGCGGTGAGCAGTTCTTC. The chain recombines TRBV11-3 with TRBJ2-1, with unresolved D. The CDR3 is 12 amino acids. Trimming removed 2 bases from V and 9 bases from J, with 8 bases in between. Germline CDR1 is SGHNT and CDR2 is YENEEA. The variable domain in full, completed from reference TRBV11-3 and TRBJ2-1, reads EAGVVQSPRYKIIEKKQPVAFWCNPISGHNTLYWYLQNLGQGPELLIRYENEEAVDDSQLPKDRFSAERLKGVDSTLKIQPAELGDSAVYLCASSLTGGEQFFGPGTRLTVL.

The CDR3 nucleotides read TGTGCCAGCAGTCCCGACAGGGTTGGAAACACCATATATTTT. Translating gives CASSPDRVGNTIYF. The chain employs TRBV11-2 and TRBJ1-3; 7 bases map to TRBD1. Germline values: CDR1 SGHAT, CDR2 FQNNGV. The V and J ends lost 6 bases and 3 bases, in that order; junction bases with no gene match: 5. The CDR3 is made up of 14 amino acids.

The sample holds one count of this clone. This chain connects TRBV5-1 to TRBJ1-4, with D tentatively TRBD1 (6 bases). V shed 4 bases and J shed 0 bases, with 13 bases lying between them. This CDR3 is built from 16 residues. Germline V lookup: CDR1 SGHRS, CDR2 YFSETQ. The DNA for the CDR3 is TGCGCCAGCAGCGAAAGAGGACAGACAACTAATGAAAAACTGTTTTTT. It yields the protein CASSERGQTTNEKLFF.

The chain combines TRBV3-1 (or the pseudogene TRBV3-2) with TRBJ2-5; D is unresolved. V was clipped by 4 bases and J by 2 bases, with 8 bases between them. Germline V CDR1 and CDR2: LGHDT, YNNKEL (reference sequence). This CDR3 region has 13 residues. The CDR3 DNA sequence: TGTGCCAGCAGCCTATTTACTCAAGAGACCCAGTACTTC. Encoded protein: CASSLFTQETQYF.

This clone was seen a few times. The sample holds other DNA sequences that translate to the same CDR3. The chain couples TRBV5-1 to TRBJ2-3; 7 bases align to TRBD2. Germline V gives CDR1 SGHRS, CDR2 YFSETQ. The CDR3 is 14 residues long. With 2 bases clipped from V and 2 bases from J, the junction kept 2 bases outside the gene matches. The CDR3 spells CASSLAGTTDTQYF. The CDR3 DNA is TGCGCCAGCAGCTTAGCGGGGACCACAGATACGCAGTATTTT. Drawing the rest from reference TRBV5-1 and TRBJ2-3, the complete variable domain is KAGVTQTPRYLIKTRGQQVTLSCSPISGHRSVSWYQQTPGQGLQFLFEYFSETQRNKGNFPGRFSGRQFSNSRSEMNVSTLELGDSALYLCASSLAGTTDTQYFGPGTRLTVL.

The genes are TRBV6-4 and TRBJ2-5, with a tentative D call TRBD1 (6 bases). With 5 bases removed from V and 5 bases from J, the gap between germline ends came to 12 bases. Germline assignment: CDR1 MRHNA and CDR2 SNTAGT. The CDR3 length is 13 residues. The chain's CDR3 is CASSRGSGETQYF. The CDR3 DNA sequence: TGTGCCAGCAGTAGGGGGTCGGGTGAGACCCAGTACTTC.

The chain couples TRBV2 to TRBJ1-6; TRBD1 matches 9 bases. V was clipped by 4 bases and J by 5 bases; unmatched bases: 0. Germline loops: CDR1 SNHLY, CDR2 FYNNEI. CDR3 length equals 14 residues. DNA for the CDR3: TGTGCCAGCAGTGGGACAGGGGATAATTCACCCCTCCACTTT. Its translation: CASSGTGDNSPLHF.

The CDR3 loop is CAWSTRSAEAFF. CDR3 bases: TGTGCCTGGAGTACTAGATCAGCTGAAGCTTTCTTT. This chain uses TRBV30 with TRBJ1-1; the D is unclear. The CDR3 consists of 12 residues. The V gene lost 2 bases and the J gene lost 6 bases, with 10 bases spanning the gap. CDR1 is GTSNPN and CDR2 is SVGIG in the germline V gene (reference sequence).

In this sample, this clone turned up a few times. This chain uses TRBV27 with TRBJ2-3; TRBD2 matches at 7 bases. The CDR3 runs to 15 residues. Germline V gives CDR1 MNHEY, CDR2 SMNVEV (reference sequence). With 2 bases clipped from V and 1 base from J, the junction kept 3 bases outside the gene matches. In nucleotides, the CDR3 is TGTGCCAGCAGTTTAGGACTAGACCGCACAGATACGCAGTATTTT. This codes for CASSLGLDRTDTQYF.

The chain links TRBV5-1 to TRBJ2-1; weak D call: TRBD1 (6 bases). Trimming took off 1 base at V and 0 bases at J, with 14 bases between the two ends. The germline V gene encodes CDR1 SGHRS and CDR2 YFSETQ. The CDR3 runs to 17 residues. CDR3 nucleotides: TGCGCCAGCAGCTTGATTCCAACAGGGTTCTCCTACAATGAGCAGTTCTTC. Protein: CASSLIPTGFSYNEQFF. The full variable domain, completed using reference TRBV5-1 and TRBJ2-1, is KAGVTQTPRYLIKTRGQQVTLSCSPISGHRSVSWYQQTPGQGLQFLFEYFSETQRNKGNFPGRFSGRQFSNSRSEMNVSTLELGDSALYLCASSLIPTGFSYNEQFFGPGTRLTVL.

This clone has a single count. The gene calls are TRBV9 and TRBJ2-7; TRBD1 might be the D (6 bases). The CDR3 totals 14 residues. V lost 4 bases, J lost 4 bases, and 15 bases lay in between. Germline CDR1 SGDLS, CDR2 YYNGEE. For the CDR3, the DNA is TGTGCCAGCAGCCCCGGACAGATGGTTTACGAGCAGTACTTC. This translates into CASSPGQMVYEQYF.

This chain joins TRBV7-2 and TRBJ1-3; D is unclear. The CDR3 contains 15 residues. The germline V and J ends were trimmed by 5 bases and 0 bases, with 11 bases remaining between them. Germline assignment: CDR1 SGHTA and CDR2 FQGNSA. The CDR3 DNA follows: TGTGCCAGCAGCCCCCTCAGGAACTCTGGAAACACCATATATTTT. This translates into CASSPLRNSGNTIYF.

This clone was counted once. The chain is built from TRBV27 and TRBJ2-7; weak D call: TRBD2 (6 bases). V dropped 8 bases and J dropped 3 bases, with 20 bases sitting between them. Germline values: CDR1 MNHEY, CDR2 SMNVEV (reference sequence). CDR3 length equals 15 residues. Here the CDR3 reads CASSDLRGGNYEQYF. The CDR3 DNA is TGTGCCAGCTCCGACCTCCGGGGAGGCAACTACGAGCAGTACTTC.

This chain links TRBV7-2 with TRBJ2-5; weak D call: TRBD2 (6 bases). The CDR3 totals 11 residues. Trimming left V 5 bases short and J 9 bases short, with 10 bases between. CDR1 is SGHTA, CDR2 FQGNSA, per germline. The CDR3 DNA sequence: TGTGCCAGCAGCATCACGGGGGCCCAGTACTTC. Protein product: CASSITGAQYF.

The chain couples TRBV19 to TRBJ1-3; D might be TRBD1 (5 bases). Germline lookup yields CDR1 LNHDA and CDR2 SQIVND (reference sequence). The CDR3 spans 20 residues. Trimming cost V 7 bases and J 2 bases, with 30 bases left between them. CDR3 residues: CASTIHASGGAQRTGNTIYF. The CDR3 bases are TGTGCCAGTACCATTCACGCATCGGGAGGGGCTCAACGTACTGGAAACACCATATATTTT.

The chain couples TRBV28 to TRBJ2-7; 11 bases match TRBD2. The CDR3 loop spans 14 amino acids. The V gene end was trimmed by 8 bases and the J gene end by 7 bases; junction bases not matched to a gene: 10. Per germline, CDR1 MDHEN and CDR2 SYDVKM. The CDR3 reads CASGLSGRAWEQYF. The DNA of the CDR3 is TGTGCCAGCGGCCTTAGCGGGAGGGCCTGGGAGCAGTACTTC.

This clone was counted a single time. The V gene is TRBV28, the J gene TRBJ1-1; possibly TRBD1 for D (5 bases). CDR1 MDHEN and CDR2 SYDVKM come from the germline V gene. This CDR3 has 14 amino acids. V dropped 5 bases and J dropped 3 bases, with 13 bases sitting between them. In nucleotides, the CDR3 is TGTGCCAGCAGTCAGGGAGGGGCCTACACTGAAGCTTTCTTT. Amino acid sequence: CASSQGGAYTEAFF.

J is TRBJ2-7 and V is TRBV28; 9 bases are a match to TRBD2. The V gene's germline CDR1 is MDHEN and CDR2 SYDVKM. The CDR3 is made up of 13 amino acids. Trimming at V came to 7 bases and at J to 5 bases, leaving 6 bases not matched to a gene. CDR3 sequence: CASILSGSDEQYF. CDR3 nucleotide sequence: TGTGCCAGCATTCTTAGCGGGAGCGACGAGCAGTACTTC.

DNA of the CDR3: TGTGCCACCAGCAGAGATCGAAGCGAGGGCGGATTCAATGAGCAGTTCTTC. It translates to CATSRDRSEGGFNEQFF. The chain recombines TRBV15 with TRBJ2-1; D is perhaps TRBD2 (5 bases). CDR1 is LNHNV, CDR2 YYDKDF, per germline (reference sequence). V dropped 0 bases and J dropped 6 bases, with 18 bases sitting between them. This CDR3 region has 17 residues. The variable domain in full, completed from reference TRBV15 and TRBJ2-1, reads DAMVIQNPRYQVTQFGKPVTLSCSQTLNHNVMYWYQQKSSQAPKLLFHYYDKDFNNEADTPDNFQSRRPNTSFCFLDIRSPGLGDTAMYLCATSRDRSEGGFNEQFFGPGTRLTVL.

V usage is TRBV28 and J usage is TRBJ2-7; 9 bases map to TRBD2. There are 13 residues in the CDR3. Germline assignment: CDR1 MDHEN and CDR2 SYDVKM. V trimming: 5 bases; J trimming: 12 bases; junction bases outside the gene matches: 11. This CDR3 reads CASSLGLAGPGYF. CDR3 in DNA: TGTGCCAGCAGTCTTGGTCTAGCGGGGCCAGGGTACTTC.

The chain links TRBV4-3 to TRBJ2-1; D might be TRBD2 (5 bases). The ends were cut back, 0 bases at V and 4 bases at J, with 13 bases in the middle. This CDR3 spans 16 amino acids. Germline loops: CDR1 LGHNA, CDR2 YSLEER. The CDR3 sequence: CASSQESRGRYNEQFF. For the CDR3, the DNA is TGCGCCAGCAGCCAAGAATCCCGCGGGCGATACAATGAGCAGTTCTTC.

The V call is TRBV2, the J call TRBJ2-3, with D perhaps matching TRBD2 (5 bases). V gave up 11 bases and J gave up 0 bases, with 9 bases separating them. CDR1 SNHLY and CDR2 FYNNEI come from the germline V gene. This CDR3 contains 12 residues. The CDR3 sequence: CAGGLSTDTQYF. CDR3 nucleotide sequence: TGTGCCGGCGGACTCAGCACAGATACGCAGTATTTT.